One sample yielded the 29 T cell receptor beta chains listed below, sequenced in a study of T cells in Graves' hyperthyroidism and ophthalmopathy. The TCR beta CDR3 regions underwent amplification using RNA transcripts as the source. Using the HTBI primer set, a first-round RT-PCR was run on the TCR CDR3. TCRdb itself ran the multiplex PCR reads through MiXCR, one entry per CDR3 protein. Among roughly 110,000 distinct CDR3 sequences, about 16% were seen once, and the ten largest hold around two fifths. Sequenced material: blood. These receptor sequences come from a woman aged 45-65 years with Graves' hyperthyroidism.

This clonotype was observed at least ten times. The J gene is TRBJ2-7, the V gene TRBV20-1; D unclear. CDR3 length equals 13 residues. Trimming left V 5 bases short and J 3 bases short, with 14 bases between. Germline V gives CDR1 DFQATT, CDR2 SNEGSKA (reference sequence). CDR3 DNA: TGCAGTGCTGGAAAGCCGGGCAACTACGAGCAGTACTTC. It encodes CSAGKPGNYEQYF.

This clonotype was seen many times. This chain joins TRBV14 and TRBJ1-4; D is uncertain. The V end was cut by 0 bases, the J end by 7 bases, with 3 bases between. The germline CDR1 and CDR2 sequences are SGHDN and FVKESK. The CDR3 is 12 residues long. The CDR3 protein is CASSQDIEKLFF. The DNA for the CDR3 is TGTGCCAGCAGCCAAGATATTGAAAAACTGTTTTTT.

The gene calls are TRBV5-5 and TRBJ1-1, with 10 bases fitting TRBD1. Germline V gives CDR1 SGHKS, CDR2 YYEKEE (reference sequence). This CDR3 has 14 amino acids. V dropped 4 bases and J dropped 1; count of bases not matched to a gene: 1. This CDR3 is CASSRTGGNTEAFF. CDR3 coding DNA: TGTGCCAGCAGCAGGACAGGGGGGAACACTGAAGCTTTCTTT.

At least ten counts were recorded for this clonotype. The chain is built from TRBV7-6 and TRBJ2-3; the match to TRBD1 covers 7 bases. The germline gives CDR1 SGHVS, CDR2 FNYEAQ. The CDR3 has 13 residues. V lost 8 bases, J lost 4 bases, and 6 bases stayed unmatched. The CDR3 nucleotides are TGTGCCAGCTCCCGGGACAGCGCAGATACGCAGTATTTT. Translation: CASSRDSADTQYF.

In this sample, this clonotype turned up many times. The gene calls are TRBV20-1 and TRBJ1-2, with a tentative D call TRBD1 (5 bases). The V end was cut by 6 bases, the J end by 8 bases, with 19 bases between. The CDR3 covers 13 residues. Germline V gene data show CDR1 as DFQATT and CDR2 as SNEGSKA (reference sequence). The CDR3 is CSASPGGLRGYTF. CDR3 DNA: TGCAGTGCGAGCCCGGGGGGGTTGAGGGGCTACACCTTC.

This clonotype was recorded a few times. The V call is TRBV6-2 or TRBV6-3, the J call TRBJ1-1, with D perhaps matching TRBD1 (6 bases). CDR1 is MNHEY and CDR2 is SVGEGT in the germline V gene. The CDR3 spans 15 residues. Trimming took 5 bases from V and 1 from J, leaving 14 bases between them. CDR3 sequence: CASSKATGRNTEAFF. The CDR3 DNA is TGTGCCAGCAGTAAGGCCACAGGGAGGAACACTGAAGCTTTCTTT.

This clonotype was seen at least ten times. The chain has TRBV2 and TRBJ2-1; a weak D match, TRBD2 (7 bases). The CDR3 is 18 amino acids. With 1 base removed from V and 4 bases from J, the gap between germline ends came to 20 bases. Germline V lookup: CDR1 SNHLY, CDR2 FYNNEI. CDR3 nucleotides: TGTGCCAGCAGTGAAGAGGGGGGGCCGGGTAGCGGTTACAATGAGCAGTTCTTC. Its protein product is CASSEEGGPGSGYNEQFF.

At least ten counts were recorded for this clonotype. The chain recombines TRBV29-1 with TRBJ1-2; D is unclear. The CDR3 spans 14 residues. The ends were cut back, 4 bases at V and 1 base at J, with 13 bases in the middle. The V gene's germline CDR1 is SQVTM and CDR2 ANQGSEA. The CDR3 here is CSVVFEGYNYGYTF. For the CDR3, the DNA is TGCAGCGTTGTATTTGAGGGATATAACTATGGCTACACCTTC.

This clonotype occurred many times. The rearrangement links TRBV7-2 to TRBJ2-7; 7 bases agree with TRBD2. Germline V gene data show CDR1 as SGHTA and CDR2 as FQGNSA. CDR3 length: 15 amino acids. Trimming cost V 5 bases and J 5 bases; bases outside gene matches: 12. The CDR3 region is CASSLILAPGDEQYF. The CDR3 DNA reads TGTGCCAGCAGCCTAATACTAGCGCCAGGCGACGAGCAGTACTTC. Together with reference TRBV7-2 and TRBJ2-7, the CDR3 gives the full variable domain: GAGVSQSPSNKVTEKGKDVELRCDPISGHTALYWYRQSLGQGLEFLIYFQGNSAPDKSGLPSDRFSAERTGGSVSTLTIQRTQQEDSAVYLCASSLILAPGDEQYFGPGTRLTVT.

This clonotype was found many times. This chain links TRBV24-1 with TRBJ2-6, with D unclear. The CDR3 is 12 amino acids. V dropped 11 bases and J dropped 3 bases, with 7 bases sitting between them. Per the germline V gene, CDR1 is KGHDR and CDR2 is SFDVKD. CDR3 sequence reads: CASSFGANVLTF. In nucleotides, the CDR3 is TGTGCCAGTTCTTTTGGGGCCAACGTCCTGACTTTC.

The chain uses TRBV2 and TRBJ2-3; 15 bases map to TRBD2. CDR3 length: 18 residues. Trimming took 5 bases from V and 4 from J; bases not matched to a gene: 10. The germline CDR1 and CDR2 sequences are SNHLY and FYNNEI. The CDR3 loop is CASSTPGLAGGISDTQYF. In DNA, the CDR3 is TGTGCCAGCAGTACCCCGGGACTAGCGGGAGGAATTTCAGATACGCAGTATTTT.

This clonotype has a count of ten or more. This sequence joins TRBV20-1 and TRBJ2-1, with TRBD1 matching over 7 bases. The CDR3 consists of 16 residues. Germline-derived CDR1 and CDR2 are DFQATT and SNEGSKA (reference sequence). The V segment lost 3 bases and the J segment 2 bases; nucleotides outside the gene matches: 10. This CDR3 is CSARPPSQGAYNEQFF. The CDR3 DNA is TGCAGTGCTAGGCCCCCCAGCCAGGGGGCCTACAATGAGCAGTTCTTC.

There are many counts of this clonotype. The V call is TRBV5-1, the J call TRBJ2-7, with D maybe TRBD2 (5 bases). The CDR3 runs 14 residues. The V end lost 0 bases, the J end lost 5 bases, and 12 bases lay between the germline ends. CDR1 is SGHRS, CDR2 YFSETQ, per germline. The CDR3 DNA reads as TGCGCCAGCAGCTTGGAGCCGGGGTCCCACGAGCAGTACGTC. Translated, it gives CASSLEPGSHEQYV.

In this sample, this clonotype turned up many times. The chain combines TRBV10-2 with TRBJ2-7; tentatively, D is TRBD1 (5 bases). The CDR3 covers 14 residues. V was pared by 2 bases and J by 6 bases, with 14 bases between. Germline-derived CDR1 and CDR2 are WSHSY and SAAADI. This chain's CDR3 is CASSEAAGQGEQYF. The CDR3 region has the DNA TGCGCCAGCAGTGAGGCGGCAGGGCAGGGCGAGCAGTACTTC.

The V gene is TRBV7-9, the J gene TRBJ2-1; D gene ambiguous. CDR3 size: 13 residues. V lost 2 bases and J 3 bases, leaving 5 bases between the germline ends. The germline gives CDR1 SEHNR, CDR2 FQNEAQ (reference sequence). The DNA of the CDR3 is TGTGCCAGCAGCTTATTTGGCTACAATGAGCAGTTCTTC. Encoded protein: CASSLFGYNEQFF.

The chain carries TRBV11-2 and TRBJ1-6, with D possibly matching TRBD1 (5 bases). Trimming took 4 bases from V and 13 from J, leaving 14 bases between them. The CDR3 covers 13 residues. Per germline, CDR1 SGHAT and CDR2 FQNNGV. The CDR3 loop is CASSSGPADPLHF. The DNA for the CDR3 is TGTGCCAGCAGCTCGGGACCGGCGGACCCCCTCCACTTT.

This clonotype was found many times. For the CDR3, the DNA is TGTGCCAGCAGCCCGACACTGATTACTGAAAAACTGTTTTTT. Its translation is CASSPTLITEKLFF. The chain employs TRBV16 and TRBJ1-4, with D unclear. Germline V gene lookup returns CDR1 KGHSY and CDR2 FQNENV. The CDR3 is 14 amino acids. The V gene lost 4 bases and the J gene lost 7 bases, with 13 bases spanning the gap.

This clonotype came up many times. The J gene is TRBJ2-1, the V gene TRBV30, with 11 bases lining up with TRBD2. Germline V gives CDR1 GTSNPN, CDR2 SVGIG (reference sequence). Germline trimming cut 3 bases from V and 9 bases from J; bases unmatched to any gene: 4. The CDR3 contains 13 residues. In nucleotides, the CDR3 is TGTGCCTGGAGGACTAGCGGGACGGGTGAGCAGTTCTTC. It translates to CAWRTSGTGEQFF.

In its sample, this clonotype was seen many times. The chain is built from TRBV2 and TRBJ1-5; 7 bases agree with TRBD1. V shed 5 bases and J 5 bases; nucleotides not matched to a gene: 6. CDR1 is SNHLY, CDR2 FYNNEI, per germline. CDR3 size: 14 residues. CDR3 protein: CASSTQGMYQPQHF. The CDR3 DNA follows: TGTGCCAGCAGTACACAGGGGATGTATCAGCCCCAGCATTTT.

About this clonotype itself: An end of the junction differs from the germline gene, which may be a read error. The V call is TRBV7-9, the J call TRBJ2-5, with a tentative D call TRBD1 (5 bases). The CDR3 consists of 14 residues. The germline gives CDR1 SEHNR, CDR2 FQNEAQ (reference sequence). This CDR3 reads CASSLGVNQETQYF. In DNA form, the CDR3 reads TGTGCTAGCAGCTTAGGGGTGAACCAAGAGACCCAGTACTTC.

In its sample, this clonotype was seen many times. The J gene is TRBJ2-4, the V gene TRBV4-1; D call uncertain. The CDR3 spans 15 residues. The ends were cut back, 2 bases at V and 2 bases at J, with 10 bases in the middle. Germline assignment: CDR1 MGHRA and CDR2 YSYEKL. In nucleotides, the CDR3 is TGCGCCAGCAGCCAACTCGCTAGAACCAAAAACATTCAGTACTTC. Protein: CASSQLARTKNIQYF.

This clonotype was recorded a few times. A read error may produce the germline difference seen at one junction end. This chain links TRBV14 with TRBJ2-2; 7 nucleotides agree with TRBD2. From germline, CDR1 is SGHDN and CDR2 FVKESK. The CDR3 has 13 residues. CDR3 sequence (DNA): TGTGCCAGCAGCCAAGATTACCGGGGGGAGCTGTTCTTC. It specifies CASSQDYRGELFF.

This clonotype has ten or more counts. The V gene is TRBV5-1, the J gene TRBJ2-7; 8 bases fit TRBD2. In germline, CDR1 is SGHRS, CDR2 YFSETQ. The CDR3 is 15 amino acids. V shed 4 bases and J 2 bases; nucleotides not matched to a gene: 8. The CDR3 region is CASSPRGGTTYEQYF. As DNA, the CDR3 is TGCGCCAGCAGCCCACGGGGGGGGACCACCTACGAGCAGTACTTC.

This clonotype was observed a few times. The rearrangement joins TRBV5-1 to TRBJ1-4, with a weak D call TRBD1 (5 bases). In germline, CDR1 is SGHRS, CDR2 YFSETQ. The length of the CDR3 is 15 residues. Trimming shortened V by 1 base and J by 8 bases, and 15 bases separated the two germline ends. The CDR3 DNA reads TGCGCCAGCAGCTTGACTGGGGGGGGAGGCGAAAAACTGTTTTTT. The encoded protein is CASSLTGGGGEKLFF. Full variable domain (rest looked up from reference TRBV5-1 and TRBJ1-4): KAGVTQTPRYLIKTRGQQVTLSCSPISGHRSVSWYQQTPGQGLQFLFEYFSETQRNKGNFPGRFSGRQFSNSRSEMNVSTLELGDSALYLCASSLTGGGGEKLFFGSGTQLSVL.

This clonotype was found many times. The V and J genes are TRBV2 and TRBJ1-4; no firm D call. The CDR3 extends over 17 amino acids. V dropped 5 bases and J dropped 2 bases, with 18 bases sitting between them. The germline V gene encodes CDR1 SNHLY and CDR2 FYNNEI. Written as DNA, the CDR3 is TGTGCCAGCAGTCTGACCCGGGTCCGGGCTACTAATGAAAAACTGTTTTTT. Protein sequence: CASSLTRVRATNEKLFF.

This chain uses TRBV2 with TRBJ2-5; 9 nucleotides align to TRBD2. Unmatched junction bases numbered 7, after V lost 3 bases and J lost 5 bases. The CDR3 sequence is 15 residues long. Per germline, CDR1 SNHLY and CDR2 FYNNEI. CDR3 sequence: CASSDGAGGTETQYF. CDR3 DNA: TGTGCCAGCAGTGACGGGGCGGGAGGGACCGAGACCCAGTACTTC.

This clonotype occurred a few times. CDR3 protein: CASRERHSSSYNEQFF. The CDR3 region has the DNA TGTGCCAGTAGGGAGAGGCACTCGAGCTCCTACAATGAGCAGTTCTTC. V gene TRBV19 combines with J gene TRBJ2-1; no clear D. Trimming shortened V by 6 bases and J by 0 bases, and 15 bases separated the two germline ends. The CDR3 is 16 amino acids. Per germline, CDR1 LNHDA and CDR2 SQIVND (reference sequence).

The table lists this clonotype with many counts. The chain recombines TRBV3-1 with TRBJ2-5; D is perhaps TRBD1 or TRBD2 (6 bases each). CDR3 length: 16 residues. Germline lookup yields CDR1 LGHDT and CDR2 YNNKEL (reference sequence). V was pared by 0 bases and J by 7 bases, with 18 bases between. CDR3 protein: CASSQEGGNPTSTQYF. The CDR3 nucleotides read TGTGCCAGCAGCCAAGAGGGGGGCAATCCGACATCGACCCAGTACTTC.

This clonotype occurred many times. V gene TRBV11-2 combines with J gene TRBJ1-2; 8 bases line up with TRBD1. Germline V lookup: CDR1 SGHAT, CDR2 FQNNGV. This CDR3 is built from 15 residues. Trimming removed 5 bases from V and 3 bases from J; junction bases left unmatched: 8. CDR3 sequence: CASSAWTGRDYGYTF. CDR3 sequence (DNA): TGTGCCAGCAGCGCTTGGACAGGGCGGGACTATGGCTACACCTTC.